This record covers a single T cell receptor (beta chain). This entry comes from a study of human T cells and chemical hapten exposure. Looking at the study overall: After 6 days, upper back 0.01% DPC patch tests were scored.

Time point here: patch test 1, 2 weeks after DPC sensitization. The sample's treatment: therapeutic diphenylcyclopropenone sensitization with weekly scalp DPC. Participating donors were patients with alopecia, aged 18 to 70 years, considered appropriate candidates for DPC. After removal of 4 bases from V and 7 bases from J, the junction contained 10 bases not matched to a gene. CDR3 size: 15 residues. The library attached unique molecular identifiers to individual cDNA molecules. MiXCR was run by TCRdb on the RACE reads, yielding one entry per CDR3 protein. In the table there are about 380,000 distinct CDR3 sequences, around 5% of which are singletons.

The chain carries TRBV12-3 or TRBV12-4 and TRBJ2-7; 10 bases map to TRBD2. Material: whole blood, obtained in connection with sensitization to the hapten diphenylcyclopropenone (DPC). This sequence originates from a woman between 45 and 60 years old with alopecia areata. Some clones in this sample may be carry-over from other donors' samples. CDR3 loop: CASSSLWGLAREQYF. Written as DNA, the CDR3 is TGTGCCAGCAGTTCCCTCTGGGGACTAGCGAGGGAGCAGTACTTC.